These 6 T cell receptor beta chains were all obtained from the same sample, sequenced in a study of shared T cell receptors in the human thymus. Assay: immunoSEQ multiplex PCR; the TCRdb copy retains only in-frame clones and omits some. The data contain more than 550,000 clones, 80% to 90% of them singletons. These sequences were also reported in another study, on human thymus T cells.

The material sequenced was thymocytes. Receptors were obtained from a girl under three years old with a congenital heart defect.

CDR3 residues: CASRRENPSLDGYTF. The CDR3, as DNA: TGTGCCAGCAGACGGGAAAACCCCTCACTTGATGGCTACACCTTC. This sequence joins TRBV9 and TRBJ1-2; no definite D call. V gave up 5 bases and J gave up 6 bases, with 20 bases separating them. Germline-derived CDR1 and CDR2 are SGDLS and YYNGEE. This CDR3 is built from 15 residues.

The chain combines TRBV6-6 with TRBJ2-3; 11 nucleotides align to TRBD1. With V trimmed by 1 base and J by 1 base, 1 base remained unmatched. The CDR3 is made up of 16 amino acids. Germline V gene sequence: CDR1 MNHNY, CDR2 SVGAGI (reference sequence). CDR3 bases: TGTGCCAGCAGTTACTGGGGACAGGGGGGCACAGATACGCAGTATTTT. This gives the protein CASSYWGQGGTDTQYF.

The V gene is TRBV28, the J gene TRBJ1-2, with D possibly matching TRBD1 (5 bases). V was shortened by 6 bases and J by 3 bases, with 17 bases between the two germline ends. CDR1 is MDHEN and CDR2 is SYDVKM in the germline V gene. This CDR3 has 15 amino acids. The CDR3 DNA sequence: TGTGCCAGCAGCTTCGACAGAGACCTTTACTATGGCTACACCTTC. Its protein product is CASSFDRDLYYGYTF.

The genes are TRBV5-1 and TRBJ1-3; D unresolved. The CDR3 sequence is 17 residues long. CDR1 is SGHRS and CDR2 is YFSETQ in the germline V gene. Trimming took 4 bases from V and 0 from J, leaving 17 bases between them. The DNA for the CDR3 is TGCGCCAGCAGCCTGCCCCCCCCACTGTTCTCTGGAAACACCATATATTTT. Translated: CASSLPPPLFSGNTIYF.

The chain is built from TRBV7-2 and TRBJ2-1, with a possible D match to TRBD2 (5 bases). The CDR3 spans 15 residues. Between the trimmed V and J ends, which lost 1 base and 3 bases, there was a span of 10 bases. Germline CDR1 SGHTA, CDR2 FQGNSA. The CDR3 nucleotides read TGTGCCAGCAGCTTAGGGCCGGGGATCTACAATGAGCAGTTCTTC. The encoded protein is CASSLGPGIYNEQFF. Based on the CDR3 plus reference TRBV7-2 and TRBJ2-1, the full variable domain is GAGVSQSPSNKVTEKGKDVELRCDPISGHTALYWYRQSLGQGLEFLIYFQGNSAPDKSGLPSDRFSAERTGGSVSTLTIQRTQQEDSAVYLCASSLGPGIYNEQFFGPGTRLTVL.

This chain links TRBV18 with TRBJ2-3, with 10 bases aligning to TRBD2. Germline V gives CDR1 KGHSH, CDR2 LQKENI. The CDR3 runs 17 residues. V lost 1 base, J lost 2 bases, and 6 bases stayed unmatched. The CDR3, as DNA: TGTGCCAGCTCACCACTAACTAGCGGGGAGAACACAGATACGCAGTATTTT. Translation: CASSPLTSGENTDTQYF.